This T cell receptor (beta chain) was retrieved from a study of cytomegalovirus exposure and HLA in healthy donors (dated 2017 in TCRdb). Regarding the complete study: An earlier analysis of roughly 500 of the donors reported approximately 280 Gb of sequence data and 95 million to 140 million unique TCR beta sequences obtained from 150 million to 200 million T cells. Roughly 300 gigabases of sequencing data and roughly 81 million unique TCR sequences made up an early release that covered 640 HLA-typed donors. The genetic ancestry cluster associated with self-reported Caucasian donors included approximately 85% of the roughly 410 genotyped donors. The study was designed to test whether signatures of past pathogen exposure could be identified by cataloging public T cell receptors. The study used immunosequencing to profile the T cell repertoires of approximately 650 subjects and linked those repertoires to cytomegalovirus serostatus. A separate validation cohort of some 130 different subjects was used in addition to the roughly 640-subject first cohort. To predict cytomegalovirus infection status, the study brought together high-throughput TCR immunosequencing, statistical association of individual TCRs with disease status, and machine learning. In a later analysis, previously published TCR beta repertoires from 600 to 850 donors were re-analyzed and high-resolution HLA genotyping was added so that TCR occurrence patterns could be studied. Rather than using new phenotypic data, the later analysis identified candidate immune exposures from TCR beta sequences and from how often those sequences occurred across donors. To decide whether each TCR beta V gene segment behaved as functional or pseudogenic, an earlier analysis of some 540 of the donors relied on high-throughput TCR beta sequencing. Alongside the repertoire data, information on donor age, sex, ethnicity and CMV serostatus was compiled. A later genetic analysis used genome-wide SNP genotypes for 398 of the 666 donors, treating that subset as a discovery cohort. All discovery cohort repertoires had been generated using a single sequencing platform. HLA typing included class I and class II loci at four-digit resolution. The number of typed donors differed by locus: about 629-640 for A, B, C, DRB1 and DQB1; some 500 for DQA1; some 590 for DPA1; and about 450 for DPB1. Roughly 5 DR-DQ haplotypes were handled as single units for association and clustering, since linkage in the cohort was strong. Among under 450 genotyped donors of the cohort, an average of around 240,000 unique TCR beta nucleotide sequences were sequenced per donor, roughly a sixth of them non-productive.

Receptors were amplified or captured by the immunoSEQ multiplex PCR assay. A mixture of 60 forward primers for TCR Vbeta segments and 13 reverse primers for TCR Jbeta segments was used in the multiplex PCR. The CDR3 region of rearranged TCR beta genes was amplified from genomic DNA with a multiplex PCR assay. Amplified TCR beta libraries were sequenced as 87-base-pair reads on the Illumina HiSeq System. As for the authors' bioinformatics: Across the 600 to 700 repertoires, a later analysis counted 80 million or so unique TCR beta chains, roughly 11 million of which were shared by at least two donors. To remove PCR and sequencing errors, raw reads were error-corrected and collapsed into unique sequences using a nearest-neighbor algorithm that merged closely related sequences. Alignment of CDR3 sequences to IMGT reference sequences was used to assign V, D and J gene segments. For a sequence to be retained, at least a six-nucleotide match to both a V gene segment and a J gene segment was required. A rearrangement was called productive if the CDR3 had no stop codons and remained in frame with V and J, and every other rearrangement was called non-productive. Following IMGT convention, CDR3 was defined as the stretch from the second conserved V-encoded cysteine up to the conserved J-encoded phenylalanine. Sequences without an unambiguous match to a single V gene segment were excluded from the earlier analysis of 450 to 750 of the donors. An earlier analysis of just under 600 of the donors called V segments functional above 56.7% productive rearrangements and segregating when the between-donor standard deviation exceeded 5%. A statistical classification framework was built to diagnose cytomegalovirus status from the catalog of TCR beta chain sequences. A later analysis assigned V and J genes by comparing TCR nucleotide sequences with IMGT/GENE-DB human TR gene sequences. A later analysis assigned CDR3 sequences and most-parsimonious VDJ recombination scenarios with the TCRdist pipeline. In a later analysis, every TCR beta chain was defined by the combination of its CDR3 amino acid sequence and its V-gene family, and reads without a unique V-gene family were dropped. To address suspected cross-contamination and a sequencing artifact, a later analysis removed 550 to 750 highly shared, low-generation-probability nucleotide sequences. For each public chain, a later analysis derived a clonal expansion index from normalized ranks of inferred template counts within each repertoire. In a later analysis, generation probabilities were computed using a VDJ recombination model fitted to out-of-frame rearrangements, and the results were checked against IGoR. In a later analysis, hypergeometric tests were used to score TCR-TCR, TCR-HLA and TCR-CMV co-occurrence, with a repertoire-size bias correction applied to TCR pairs. False discovery rates were estimated in a later analysis by permuting HLA or CMV assignments 20 times. In a later analysis, co-occurring TCRs were grouped using DBSCAN, and TCRdist sequence similarity was added for clustering within HLA-allele-positive subsets. For co-occurrence clustering, repertoires with fewer than 30,000 or more than 120,000 public chains were excluded, along with a handful of repertoires with anomalous nucleotide sharing. Drawn from immuneACCESS, this table holds only the in-frame rearrangements with V and J called that TCRdb kept. Clones are partly lost; checked studies trace under half to an unresolved V gene and leave the rest unexplained. That table furnishes V, J and clone size, whereas the DNA furnished D and trimming. This sample holds some 110,000 clones; roughly 80% were observed only once. The biggest ten clones account for approximately 6.9% of the sample.

With regard to this clone: What this receptor recognizes is not known. No base quality values were provided; no much bigger clone lies one nucleotide off.

The cohort consisted of some 670 healthy bone marrow donors. All cohort members were sampled while nominally healthy, although unrecorded immune exposures were likely present. The donor tested CMV seropositive and was one of the 289 seropositive cohort members. Every donor gave a peripheral blood sample, and the peripheral blood mononuclear cells from that sample were used for TCR beta sequencing. The Qiagen DNeasy Blood Extraction Kit was used to extract genomic DNA from the blood cell samples. Sequences MNHEY (CDR1) and SMNVEV (CDR2) are obtained from the germline V gene (reference sequence). From V the trimming removes 4 bases and from J it removes 1 base, while the gene matches leave 1 base of the junction unaccounted for. The CDR3 measures 15 amino acids from cysteine to phenylalanine. The DNA shown is the 45-base CDR3, in frame from base 1. General conclusions and limits of the study: Roughly uniform sequencing depth across donors was assumed in presence/absence analyses, although this assumption may not hold. Because some donors lacked HLA typing at each locus, the association tests relied only on the typed subset. Only TCR beta chains were sequenced in this cohort, and the absence of alpha or paired-chain data limited detectable features. In a later analysis, the rate of TCR association differed among HLA loci, with DRB1 alleles having the most associated TCRs and HLA-C alleles having the fewest. Most TCR sequences were seen in very few donors, while some public TCRs were found in many individuals. A later genetic analysis associated a missense DCLRE1C variant with V-gene and J-gene trimming of TCR beta chains, and an independent cohort replicated the association. When HLA alleles, especially DR and DQ, strongly co-occurred, attributing TCR associations to individual alleles was difficult. The 87-base-pair reads could not distinguish some IMGT-functional V segments, including TRBV6-2 and TRBV6-3, so those segments were excluded. The earlier analysis of nearly 600 of the donors excluded over 15 rarely observed V segments, including chromosome 9 orphons, because counts were too low. A further reported finding was that TCR beta sequences accurately predicted the HLA-A and HLA-B alleles for most subjects in the first cohort. In an earlier analysis of approximately 590 of the donors, most TCR beta V segments appeared in productive rearrangements about 87% or about 30% of the time, broadly matching IMGT annotations. For the cohort, immune exposure information was limited to CMV serostatus. The authors suggested that the approach could potentially be generalized to other disease states and immunological phenotypes. Three of the identified cytomegalovirus-associated TCR beta chains were confirmed in vitro to be specific for cytomegalovirus antigens. Correlated functional status among segregating V segments might reflect linkage disequilibrium, but an unknown experimental factor could not be ruled out. Compared with equally common non-associated chains, HLA-associated TCR beta chains in a later analysis were more clonally expanded and had lower generation probabilities. According to a later analysis, parvovirus B19, influenza, CMV and Epstein-Barr virus appeared linked to several top co-occurrence clusters. A later analysis found that most CMV-associated TCR beta chains appeared HLA-restricted, with HLA associations seemingly driven largely by CMV exposure. A group of highly shared sequence variants was considered likely to be a technical artifact of the sequencing pipeline. At a false discovery rate of 0.05, a later analysis linked around 15,000 TCR beta sequences to specific HLA alleles. Compared with the 666-donor mean, donors in an Asian-associated ancestry cluster had fewer N-insertions in productive TCRs, according to a later genetic analysis. The classifier was reported to diagnose cytomegalovirus status with high specificity and sensitivity in both the original and validation cohorts. The study listed 150 to 200 TCR beta chains as associated with cytomegalovirus.

Source material: PBMCs. The rearranged chain carries TRBV27 and TRBJ1-6; 7 junctional bases match TRBD1. The sequence derives from a man aged 25 to 45 in good health and CMV-seropositive. The DNA reads TGTGCCAGCAGTTCCAGGGGGTCCTATAATTCACCCCTCCACTTT. This encodes CASSSRGSYNSPLHF.